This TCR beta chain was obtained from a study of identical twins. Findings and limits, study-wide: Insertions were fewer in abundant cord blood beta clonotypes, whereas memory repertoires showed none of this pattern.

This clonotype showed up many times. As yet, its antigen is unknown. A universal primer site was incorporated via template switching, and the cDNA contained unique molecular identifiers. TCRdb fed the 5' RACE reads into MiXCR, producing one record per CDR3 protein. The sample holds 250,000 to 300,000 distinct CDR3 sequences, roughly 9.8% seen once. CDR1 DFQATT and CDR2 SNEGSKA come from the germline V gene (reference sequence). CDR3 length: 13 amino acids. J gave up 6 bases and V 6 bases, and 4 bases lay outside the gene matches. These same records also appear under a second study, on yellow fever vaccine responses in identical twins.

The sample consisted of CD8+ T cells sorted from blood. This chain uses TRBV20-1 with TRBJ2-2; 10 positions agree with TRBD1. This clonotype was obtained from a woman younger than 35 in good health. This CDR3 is CSAGQGEAGELFF. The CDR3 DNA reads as TGCAGTGCCGGACAGGGGGAGGCCGGGGAGCTGTTTTTT.